The 7 T cell receptor beta chains presented below share a single source sample, sequenced in a study of shared clonotypes between healthy human individuals. Assay: immunoSEQ multiplex PCR; the TCRdb copy retains only in-frame clones and omits some. The sample comprises approximately 980,000 clones, 76% of which are singletons, and approximately 1.5% rests with the top ten. The sequenced material came from memory CD4+ T cells sorted from blood. As for subset: CD45RA-negative fraction. The receptor set was obtained from a young man in good health.

This clone was observed at least ten times. This rearrangement joins TRBV29-1 to TRBJ2-7; D ambiguous. V lost 0 bases, J lost 2 bases, and 11 bases lay in between. Germline CDR1 is SQVTM and CDR2 is ANQGSEA. This CDR3 has 14 amino acids. The CDR3 sequence is CSVEDNLIPYEQYF. The CDR3 DNA reads TGCAGCGTTGAAGATAACCTAATACCCTACGAGCAGTACTTC.

V gene TRBV28 combines with J gene TRBJ1-1; 9 bases match TRBD1. Trimming took 6 bases from V and 7 from J; bases not matched to a gene: 15. The CDR3 length is 16 residues. CDR1 and CDR2 from the germline V gene are MDHEN and SYDVKM. The CDR3 loop reads CASRPAGTGIGGEAFF. The CDR3 DNA reads as TGTGCCAGCAGGCCCGCCGGGACAGGGATAGGAGGTGAAGCTTTCTTT.

There are a few counts of this clone. This chain links TRBV5-6 with TRBJ1-3; D possibly corresponds to TRBD1 (5 bases). V was pared by 4 bases and J by 3 bases, with 17 bases between. This CDR3 has 16 amino acids. Germline values: CDR1 SGHDT, CDR2 YYEEEE. CDR3 nucleotide sequence: TGTGCCAGCAGCCCTGGGTACAGGACGCATGGAAACACCATATATTTT. It specifies CASSPGYRTHGNTIYF.

This clone was observed a handful of times. At one boundary the junction diverges from the germline segment, which might be a read error. The chain has TRBV14 and TRBJ2-7, with D possibly being TRBD2 (5 bases). This CDR3 is 13 amino acids long. CDR1 is SGHDN, CDR2 FVKESK, per germline. CDR3 sequence: CASSQDGVRGAEF. The DNA for the CDR3 is TGTGCCAGCAGCCAAGATGGGGTCCGGGGAGCAGAATTC.

This clone was counted once. The V call is TRBV5-1, the J call TRBJ2-2; maybe TRBD1 (6 bases). Trimming stripped 4 bases from V and 2 bases from J, with 12 bases between. The germline CDR1 and CDR2 sequences are SGHRS and YFSETQ. There are 15 residues in the CDR3. CDR3 coding DNA: TGCGCCAGCAGCCCGACAGGACGTAACACCGGGGAGCTGTTTTTT. Protein product: CASSPTGRNTGELFF. Variable domain in full (rest from reference TRBV5-1 and TRBJ2-2): KAGVTQTPRYLIKTRGQQVTLSCSPISGHRSVSWYQQTPGQGLQFLFEYFSETQRNKGNFPGRFSGRQFSNSRSEMNVSTLELGDSALYLCASSPTGRNTGELFFGEGSRLTVL.

In this sample, this clone turned up once. This chain uses TRBV19 with TRBJ1-2; D may be TRBD1 (5 bases). The germline gives CDR1 LNHDA, CDR2 SQIVND (reference sequence). The CDR3 consists of 14 residues. V was clipped by 11 bases and J by 1 base, with 17 bases between them. Here the CDR3 DNA reads TGTGCCTCAAAACGGCAGGGCTTTAACTATGGCTACACCTTC. Amino acids: CASKRQGFNYGYTF. Based on the CDR3 plus reference TRBV19 and TRBJ1-2, the full variable domain is DGGITQSPKYLFRKEGQNVTLSCEQNLNHDAMYWYRQDPGQGLRLIYYSQIVNDFQKGDIAEGYSVSREKKESFPLTVTSAQKNPTAFYLCASKRQGFNYGYTFGSGTRLTVV.

This clone was seen just once. V and J are TRBV7-2 and TRBJ2-7; TRBD1 matches at 7 bases. The trim removed 1 base at V and 5 bases at J, leaving 14 bases unmatched. Germline V gene data show CDR1 as SGHTA and CDR2 as FQGNSA. The CDR3 runs to 17 residues. The CDR3 here is CASSLVGDSRLSHEQYF. CDR3 bases: TGTGCCAGCAGCTTAGTAGGGGACAGTCGACTCTCTCACGAGCAGTACTTC.